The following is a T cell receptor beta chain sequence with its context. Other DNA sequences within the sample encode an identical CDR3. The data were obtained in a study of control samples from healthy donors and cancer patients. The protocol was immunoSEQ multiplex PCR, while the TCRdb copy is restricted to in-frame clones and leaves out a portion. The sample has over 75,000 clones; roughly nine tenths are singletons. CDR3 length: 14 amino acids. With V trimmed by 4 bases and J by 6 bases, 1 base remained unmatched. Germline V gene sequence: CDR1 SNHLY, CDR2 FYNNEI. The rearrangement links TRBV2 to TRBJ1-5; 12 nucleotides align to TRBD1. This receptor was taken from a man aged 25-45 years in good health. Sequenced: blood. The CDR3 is CASSGDRGLQPQHF. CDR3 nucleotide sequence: TGTGCCAGCAGTGGGGACAGGGGGCTTCAGCCCCAGCATTTT.